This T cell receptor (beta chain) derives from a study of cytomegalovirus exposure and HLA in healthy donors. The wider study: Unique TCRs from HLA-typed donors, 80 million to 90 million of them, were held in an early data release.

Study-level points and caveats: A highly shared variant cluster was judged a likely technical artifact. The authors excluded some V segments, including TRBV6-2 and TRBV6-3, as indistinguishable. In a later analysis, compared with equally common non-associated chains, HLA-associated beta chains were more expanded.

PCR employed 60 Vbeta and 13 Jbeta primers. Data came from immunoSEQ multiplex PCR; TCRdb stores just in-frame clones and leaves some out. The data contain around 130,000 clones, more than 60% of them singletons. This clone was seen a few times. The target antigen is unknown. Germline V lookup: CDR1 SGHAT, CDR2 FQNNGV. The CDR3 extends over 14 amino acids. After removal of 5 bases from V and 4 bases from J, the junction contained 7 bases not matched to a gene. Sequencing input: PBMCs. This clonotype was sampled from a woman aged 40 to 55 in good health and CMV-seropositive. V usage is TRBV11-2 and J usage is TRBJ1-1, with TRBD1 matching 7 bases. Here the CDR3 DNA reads TGTGCCAGCAGCGAGAGACAGGGCTCCACTGAAGCTTTCTTT. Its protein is CASSERQGSTEAFF.